This TCR beta chain was retrieved from a study of shared clonotypes between healthy human individuals. CDR3 length equals 18 residues. V shed 2 bases, J shed 2 bases, and the junction held 9 bases outside the gene matches. Germline CDR1 is SNHLY and CDR2 is FYNNEI. The genomic DNA of each subset was split evenly across several immunoSEQ plates. Replicate PCRs from sorted subsets contained about 200 ng DNA, which is roughly 30,000 T cell genomes. Repertoires were generated with immunoSEQ multiplex PCR, while TCRdb's copy carries only in-frame clones and drops some. The sample shows over a million clones, around 76% of them seen only once.

The rearrangement joins TRBV2 to TRBJ2-3; 11 bases match TRBD2. The specimen sequenced was memory CD4+ T cells sorted from blood. Subset in this sample: CD45RA-negative fraction. The TCR comes from a man younger than 30 in good health. Here the CDR3 DNA reads TGTGCCAGCAGTGAACGGGTAGCGGGGGGGTCGTTCACAGATACGCAGTATTTT. It translates to CASSERVAGGSFTDTQYF.